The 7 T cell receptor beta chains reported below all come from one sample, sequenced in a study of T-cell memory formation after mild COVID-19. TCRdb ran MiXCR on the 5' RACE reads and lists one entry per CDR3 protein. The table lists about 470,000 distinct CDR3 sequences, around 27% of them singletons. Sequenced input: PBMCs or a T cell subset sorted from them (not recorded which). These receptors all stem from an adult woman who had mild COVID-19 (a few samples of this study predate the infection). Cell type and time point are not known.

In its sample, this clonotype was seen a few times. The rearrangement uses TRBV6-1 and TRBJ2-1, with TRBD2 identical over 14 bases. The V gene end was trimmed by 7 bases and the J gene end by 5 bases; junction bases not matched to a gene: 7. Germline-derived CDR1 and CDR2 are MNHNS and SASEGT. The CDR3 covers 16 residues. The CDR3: CASIGTSGSRDNEQFF. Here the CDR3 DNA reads TGTGCCAGCATAGGGACTAGCGGGAGTCGGGACAATGAGCAGTTCTTC.

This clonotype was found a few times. The CDR3 nucleotides read TGTGCCAGCAGTACGGAAAACAGGGGGCAAGAGCAGTACTTC. Protein: CASSTENRGQEQYF. The rearrangement joins TRBV27 to TRBJ2-7; TRBD1 aligns across 9 bases. This CDR3 is built from 14 residues. V shed 5 bases, J shed 7 bases, and the junction held 9 bases outside the gene matches. CDR1 is MNHEY and CDR2 is SMNVEV in the germline V gene (reference sequence).

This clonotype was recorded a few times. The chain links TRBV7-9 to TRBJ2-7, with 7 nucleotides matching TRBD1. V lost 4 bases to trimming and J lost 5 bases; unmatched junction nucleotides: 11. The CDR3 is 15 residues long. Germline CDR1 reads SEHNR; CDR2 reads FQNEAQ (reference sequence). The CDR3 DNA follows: TGTGCCAGCAGCTGGGCGCGACAGGGAAGTCACGAGCAGTACTTC. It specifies CASSWARQGSHEQYF.

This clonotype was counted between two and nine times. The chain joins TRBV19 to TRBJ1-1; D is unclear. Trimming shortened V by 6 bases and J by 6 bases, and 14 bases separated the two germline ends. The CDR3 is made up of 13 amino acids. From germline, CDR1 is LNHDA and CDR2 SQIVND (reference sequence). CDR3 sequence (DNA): TGTGCCAGTAGCACGACCGATTATGCTGAAGCTTTCTTT. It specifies CASSTTDYAEAFF.

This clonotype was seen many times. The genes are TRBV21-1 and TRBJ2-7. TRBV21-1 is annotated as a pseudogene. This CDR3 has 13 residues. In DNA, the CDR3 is TGTGCCAGCAGCGGGGATAGCTCCTACGAGCAGTACTTC. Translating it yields CASSGDSSYEQYF.

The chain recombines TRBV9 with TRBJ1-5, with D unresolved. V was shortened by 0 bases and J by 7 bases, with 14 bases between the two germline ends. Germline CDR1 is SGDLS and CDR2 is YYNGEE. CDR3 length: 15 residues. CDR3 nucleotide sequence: TGTGCCAGCAGCGTAGAGGTTGGGAAGGGACAGCCCCAGCATTTT. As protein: CASSVEVGKGQPQHF.

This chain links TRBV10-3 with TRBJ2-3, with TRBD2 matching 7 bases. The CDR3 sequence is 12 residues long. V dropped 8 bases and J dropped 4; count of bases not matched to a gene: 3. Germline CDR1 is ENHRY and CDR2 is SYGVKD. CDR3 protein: CAIAGEADTQYF. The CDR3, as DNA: TGTGCCATCGCGGGAGAGGCAGATACGCAGTATTTT.